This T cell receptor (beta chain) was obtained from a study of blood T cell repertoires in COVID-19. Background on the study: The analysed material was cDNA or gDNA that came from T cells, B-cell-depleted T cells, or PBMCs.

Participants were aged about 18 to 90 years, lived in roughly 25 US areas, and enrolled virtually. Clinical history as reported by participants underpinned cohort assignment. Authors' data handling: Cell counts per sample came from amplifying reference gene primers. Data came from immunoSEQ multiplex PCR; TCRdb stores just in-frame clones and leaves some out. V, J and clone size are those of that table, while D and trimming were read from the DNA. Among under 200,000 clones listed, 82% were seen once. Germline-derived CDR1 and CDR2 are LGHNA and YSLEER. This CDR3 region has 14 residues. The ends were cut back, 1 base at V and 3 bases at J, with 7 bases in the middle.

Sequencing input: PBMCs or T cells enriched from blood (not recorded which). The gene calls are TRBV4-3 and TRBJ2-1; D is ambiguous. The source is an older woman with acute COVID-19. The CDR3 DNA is TGCGCCAGCAGCCAAGCCTCGTTCTACAATGAGCAGTTCTTC. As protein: CASSQASFYNEQFF.